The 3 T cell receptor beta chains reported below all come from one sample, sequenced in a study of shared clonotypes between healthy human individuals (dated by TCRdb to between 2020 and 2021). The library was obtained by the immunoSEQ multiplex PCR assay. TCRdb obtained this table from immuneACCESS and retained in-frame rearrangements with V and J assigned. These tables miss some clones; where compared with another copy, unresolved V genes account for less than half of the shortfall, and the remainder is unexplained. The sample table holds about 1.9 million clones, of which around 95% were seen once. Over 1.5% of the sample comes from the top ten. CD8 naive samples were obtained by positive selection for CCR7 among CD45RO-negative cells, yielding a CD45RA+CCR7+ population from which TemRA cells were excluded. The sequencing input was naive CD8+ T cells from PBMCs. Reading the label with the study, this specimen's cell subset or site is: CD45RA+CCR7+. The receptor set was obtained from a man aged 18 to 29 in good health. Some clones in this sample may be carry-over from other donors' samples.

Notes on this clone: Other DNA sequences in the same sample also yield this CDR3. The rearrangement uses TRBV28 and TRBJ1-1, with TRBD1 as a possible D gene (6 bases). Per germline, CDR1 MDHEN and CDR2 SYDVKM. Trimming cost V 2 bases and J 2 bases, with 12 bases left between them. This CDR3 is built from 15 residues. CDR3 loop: CASSLRGRPNTEAFF. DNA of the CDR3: TGTGCCAGCAGTTTACGGGGGCGACCTAACACTGAAGCTTTCTTT.

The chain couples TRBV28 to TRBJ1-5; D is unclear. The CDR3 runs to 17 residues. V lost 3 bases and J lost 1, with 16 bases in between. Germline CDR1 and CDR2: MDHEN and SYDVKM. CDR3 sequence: CASSFSGHIDSNQPQHF. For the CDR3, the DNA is TGTGCCAGCAGTTTCTCCGGGCACATCGACAGCAATCAGCCCCAGCATTTT.

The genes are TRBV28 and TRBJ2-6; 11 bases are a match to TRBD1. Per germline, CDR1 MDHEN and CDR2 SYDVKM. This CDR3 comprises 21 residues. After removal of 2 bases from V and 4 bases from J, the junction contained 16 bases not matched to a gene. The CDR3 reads CASSLSITGQGVQNGANVLTF. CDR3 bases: TGTGCCAGCAGTTTAAGTATTACGGGACAGGGGGTTCAGAACGGGGCCAACGTCCTGACTTTC. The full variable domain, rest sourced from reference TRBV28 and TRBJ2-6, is DVKVTQSSRYLVKRTGEKVFLECVQDMDHENMFWYRQDPGLGLRLIYFSYDVKMKEKGDIPEGYSVSREKKERFSLILESASTNQTSMYLCASSLSITGQGVQNGANVLTFGAGSRLTVL.